Following are 2 T cell receptor beta chains from one sample sequenced in a study of naive CD8 T cells in extremely preterm neonates. Their cognate antigens are unknown. Regarding the study as a whole: Relative to older groups, preterm infants had shorter, less trimmed CDR3s with fewer N additions.

Extremely preterm births at roughly 23-27 weeks of gestation supplied the samples. Sequenced by immunoSEQ multiplex PCR; TCRdb stores in-frame clones only, minus some. The sample lists about 23,000 clones; roughly 88% were seen once. Sequencing was carried out using naive CD8+ T cells from cord blood. Receptor source: a boy who was born preterm.

The V call is TRBV6-5, the J call TRBJ2-2; no firm D call. The CDR3 is 15 residues long. CDR1 is MNHEY, CDR2 SVGAGI, per germline. The V end lost 2 bases, the J end lost 0 bases, and 7 bases lay between the germline ends. The CDR3 DNA sequence: TGTGCCAGCAGTTACGAGGTAGCGAACACCGGGGAGCTGTTTTTT. Amino acids: CASSYEVANTGELFF.

This chain connects TRBV4-1 to TRBJ2-3, with D possibly matching TRBD1 (6 bases). Germline-derived CDR1 and CDR2 are MGHRA and YSYEKL. The CDR3 runs 14 residues. Trimming stripped 1 base from V and 6 bases from J, with 11 bases between. The CDR3 protein is CASSQAYTGDTQYF. Written as DNA, the CDR3 is TGCGCCAGCAGCCAAGCCTATACAGGGGATACGCAGTATTTT.